The entry that follows covers one T cell receptor beta chain sequence. Unique molecular identifiers were carried by the TCR beta cDNA libraries. T cells, about 0.95 to 11 million of them, yielded some 500,000 cDNA molecules. TCRdb re-called the PCR reads through MiXCR, storing one row per CDR3 protein. The sample has roughly 870,000 distinct CDR3 sequences; approximately 53% are singletons. This sample was included in a study of post-analysis software for immune sequencing data. Sequences were obtained from blood. The TCR sequence derives from a girl between 5 and 17 years old with multiple sclerosis.

CDR3: CASSLVLSEQYF. The CDR3 DNA follows: TGCGCCAGCAGCTTGGTCTTGTCCGAGCAGTACTTC. This sequence joins TRBV5-1 and TRBJ2-5; D not resolved. The J call is doubtful: the DNA matches TRBJ2-7 better. Per the germline V gene, CDR1 is SGHRS and CDR2 is YFSETQ. The CDR3 covers 12 residues.